The clone carrying this TCR beta chain was seen only once. This sample stems from a study of blood T cell repertoires in COVID-19. Across the whole study: Italy, Spain and the United States were the sources of the convalescent and acute COVID-19 samples. Nucleic acid was either cDNA or gDNA, and it came from T cells, B-cell-depleted T cells, or PBMCs.

Original analysis: It was from reference gene primer amplification that nucleated cell counts were estimated. Sequencing was performed with immunoSEQ multiplex PCR; in TCRdb, only in-frame clones are kept and a portion is missing. For V, J and clone size, that table is used; D and trimming come from the DNA. The data contain roughly 260,000 clones, roughly 90% of them seen just once; the ten biggest clones take up about 2.1%. CDR3 length equals 14 residues. With 7 bases removed from V and 0 bases from J, the gap between germline ends came to 10 bases. CDR1 is MDHEN and CDR2 is SYDVKM in the germline V gene.

The gene calls are TRBV28 and TRBJ2-4; D ambiguous. The specimen sequenced was peripheral blood. The TCR originated in a woman aged 40-49 years who had recovered from COVID-19. In DNA form, the CDR3 reads TGTGCCAGCAAGGCACTACTAGCCAAAAACATTCAGTACTTC. Amino acid sequence: CASKALLAKNIQYF.